This TCR beta chain came from a study of cytomegalovirus exposure and HLA in healthy donors. In the case of this clone: The antigen is undetermined.

Points from the study as a whole: Reported results showed that the classifier diagnosed cytomegalovirus status with high specificity and sensitivity.

In germline, CDR1 is SGDLS, CDR2 YYNGEE. CDR3 size: 18 residues. V trimming: 3 bases; J trimming: 5 bases; junction bases outside the gene matches: 14. Produced via immunoSEQ multiplex PCR; TCRdb's table is partial and in-frame only. The table lists 150,000 to 200,000 clones, around 86% of them singletons, with about 1.6% in the top ten. It was the approximately 110-subject validation cohort, separate from the roughly 700-subject first cohort, to which the donors belonged. The material sequenced was PBMCs. V gene TRBV9 combines with J gene TRBJ2-2; TRBD1 agrees at 9 bases. This clonotype originated in a woman aged 18-30 years in good health and CMV-seronegative. CDR3 amino acids: CASSARAPGQGRTGELFF. The CDR3 region has the DNA TGTGCCAGCAGCGCGAGGGCACCGGGACAGGGAAGGACCGGGGAGCTGTTTTTT.